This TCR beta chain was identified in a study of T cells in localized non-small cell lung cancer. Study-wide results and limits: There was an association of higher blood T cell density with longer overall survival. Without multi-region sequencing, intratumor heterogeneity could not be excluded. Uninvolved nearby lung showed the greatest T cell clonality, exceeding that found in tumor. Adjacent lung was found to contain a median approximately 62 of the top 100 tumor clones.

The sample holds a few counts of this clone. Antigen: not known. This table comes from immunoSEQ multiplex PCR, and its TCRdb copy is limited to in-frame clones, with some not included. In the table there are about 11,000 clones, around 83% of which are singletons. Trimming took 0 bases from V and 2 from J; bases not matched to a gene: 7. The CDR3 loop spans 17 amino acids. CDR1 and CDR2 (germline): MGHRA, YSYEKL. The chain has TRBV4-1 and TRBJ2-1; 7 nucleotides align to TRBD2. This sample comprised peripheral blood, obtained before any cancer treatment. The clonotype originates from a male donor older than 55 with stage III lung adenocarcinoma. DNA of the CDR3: TGCGCCAGCAGCCAAGATTCCGCTAGCGGAGCCTACAATGAGCAGTTCTTC. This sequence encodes CASSQDSASGAYNEQFF.